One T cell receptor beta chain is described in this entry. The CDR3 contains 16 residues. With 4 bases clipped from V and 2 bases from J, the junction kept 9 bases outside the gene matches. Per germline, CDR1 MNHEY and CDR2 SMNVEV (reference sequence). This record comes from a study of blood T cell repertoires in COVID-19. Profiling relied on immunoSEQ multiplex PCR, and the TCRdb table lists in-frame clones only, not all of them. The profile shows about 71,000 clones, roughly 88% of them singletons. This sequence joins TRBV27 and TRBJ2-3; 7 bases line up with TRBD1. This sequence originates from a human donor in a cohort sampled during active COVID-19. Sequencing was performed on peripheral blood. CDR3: CASSSTPGQPTDTQYF. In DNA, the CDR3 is TGTGCCAGCAGTTCGACACCGGGACAGCCCACAGATACGCAGTATTTT.